This TCR beta chain was found in a study of CD8+ T cells in alopecia areata (dated by TCRdb to 2016 to 2019). Some background on the complete study: The treated patients took part in an open-label pilot trial in which moderate-to-severe alopecia areata was treated with oral tofacitinib at 5 to 10 mg twice daily. Patients received tofacitinib for 6 to 18 months and were then followed off drug for 6 months to check for delayed response and recurrence. To study T cell clonal expansion in alopecia areata, the researchers applied high-throughput TCRbeta sequencing to both the C3H/HeJ mouse model and human patients. On the human side, TCRbeta sequencing was run on scalp tissue and on sorted CD4+ and CD8+ peripheral blood T cells from healthy controls and from alopecia areata patients with either patchy or totalis/universalis disease. Biopsies were taken from tofacitinib-treated patients at baseline and at 4 and 24 weeks of treatment, and a later scalp biopsy was taken in several of the tofacitinib-treated patients. Scalp clonality was compared across normal scalp (n=4), patchy alopecia areata scalp (n=8), and alopecia totalis/universalis scalp (n=8). The RNA source kit depended on sample type: the PAXgene miRNA kit for fixed scalp, the miRNeasy kit for PBMCs, and the RNeasy kit for mouse skin. TCRbeta CDR3 regions were amplified by immunoSEQ multiplex PCR with 35 Vbeta forward and 13 Jbeta reverse primers. Study-wide conclusions, independent of this receptor: Higher clonality and more expanded CD8+ clones were observed in lesional scalp than in normal scalp, particularly in alopecia totalis/universalis, a finding suggestive of antigenic drive. Scalp TCR repertoire analysis is complicated because resident alphabeta T cells in normal human skin are also sequenced, whereas mouse skin is dominated by gammadelta T cells. TCR sequences shared between patients were less clear than in mice, possibly partly because of HLA diversity in the patient population.

On this clone itself: What this receptor recognizes is not known. Within one base of it there is no much larger clone, and no base qualities were kept.

In the germline V gene, CDR1 corresponds to SQVTM and CDR2 to ANQGSEA. The cysteine opens and the phenylalanine closes a CDR3 of 17 amino acids. The retained sequence is limited to the CDR3, 51 bases, with the frame set at the first base. At the junction V is shortened by 7 bases and J by 0 bases; bases outside the gene matches: 16. The library was prepared using the immunoSEQ multiplex PCR assay. To provide template for TCR sequencing, every sample had RNA extracted and reverse transcribed into cDNA. First-strand cDNA was synthesized with SuperScript III using a 2:1 mix of oligo-dT and random hexamers. A synthetic immune receptor repertoire was used to gauge amplification bias, and whatever bias remained was removed computationally. Processing in the source paper ran as follows. Raw reads were preprocessed for error removal, and CDR3 was defined according to IMGT conventions as running from the conserved cysteine to phenylalanine. Clonality was computed by normalizing Shannon entropy by log2 of the number of productive unique TCRs and subtracting the result from 1. Whether each scalp clone was CD4 or CD8 was inferred by checking scalp TCRbeta sequences against the CD4 and CD8 repertoires from sorted blood. This is the immuneACCESS table as TCRdb keeps it, with only in-frame sequences that have V and J called. A part of the clones is gone; compared with another copy, unresolved V genes explain less than half, and the rest is unexplained. V and J calls and clone size are as listed in that table; D and trimming were resolved from the DNA. This sample comprises roughly 250,000 clones, under 70% of them detected only once. The ten largest clones represent under 1.5% of the sample.

The intended sense of this specimen's time point label: baseline before oral tofacitinib. Peripheral blood and lesional scalp punch biopsies were obtained from patients with alopecia areata. PBMCs were isolated by density centrifugation and stained for CD3, CD4 and CD8, and CD4+ and CD8+ T cells were sorted on a FACSAria. Here the sequenced sample was CD4+ T cells sorted from blood, taken at week 0. Rearrangement joined TRBV29-1 to TRBJ1-2, with TRBD1 identical over 8 junction bases. This TCR derives from a human donor with alopecia areata. The CDR3 protein is CSASQGARGGANYGYTF. The bases are TGCAGCGCAAGCCAGGGGGCGCGTGGGGGAGCTAACTATGGCTACACCTTC.